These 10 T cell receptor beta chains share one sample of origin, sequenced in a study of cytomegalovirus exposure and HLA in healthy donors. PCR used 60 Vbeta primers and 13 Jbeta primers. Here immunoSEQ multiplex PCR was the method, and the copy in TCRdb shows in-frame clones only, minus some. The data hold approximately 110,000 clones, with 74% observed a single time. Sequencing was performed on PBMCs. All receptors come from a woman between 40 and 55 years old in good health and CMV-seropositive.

This chain's CDR3 is CATSRDPPGLSGWDQYF. CDR3 in DNA: TGTGCCACCAGCAGAGATCCCCCGGGACTTAGTGGGTGGGACCAGTACTTC. The V and J genes are TRBV15 and TRBJ2-5, with a possible D match to TRBD2 (6 bases). Looked up from germline, CDR1 is LNHNV and CDR2 is YYDKDF (reference sequence). The CDR3 is 17 residues long. V lost 0 bases and J 10 bases, leaving 24 bases between the germline ends.

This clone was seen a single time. Here the CDR3 reads CASSLPGQGLTDTQYF. The DNA of the CDR3 is TGTGCCAGCAGCTTACCCGGACAGGGTCTTACGGATACGCAGTATTTT. The chain couples TRBV7-9 to TRBJ2-3, with TRBD1 matching over 8 bases. The CDR3 consists of 16 residues. The trim removed 2 bases at V and 6 bases at J, leaving 10 bases unmatched. The germline gives CDR1 SEHNR, CDR2 FQNEAQ (reference sequence).

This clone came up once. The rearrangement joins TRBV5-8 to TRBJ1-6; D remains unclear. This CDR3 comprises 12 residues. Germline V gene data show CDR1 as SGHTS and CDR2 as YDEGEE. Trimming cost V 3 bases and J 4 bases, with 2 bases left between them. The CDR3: CASSSYNSPLHF. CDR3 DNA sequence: TGTGCCAGCAGCTCTTATAATTCACCCCTCCACTTT.

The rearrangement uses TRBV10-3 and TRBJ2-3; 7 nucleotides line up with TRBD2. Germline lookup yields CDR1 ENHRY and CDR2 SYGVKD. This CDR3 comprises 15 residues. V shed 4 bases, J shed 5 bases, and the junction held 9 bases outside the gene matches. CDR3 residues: CAISGGLEVGDTQYF. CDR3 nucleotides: TGTGCCATCAGTGGCGGACTAGAGGTTGGAGATACGCAGTATTTT.

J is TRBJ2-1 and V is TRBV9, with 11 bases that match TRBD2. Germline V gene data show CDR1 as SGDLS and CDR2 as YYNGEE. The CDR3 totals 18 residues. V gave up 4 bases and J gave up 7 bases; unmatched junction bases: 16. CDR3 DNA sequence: TGTGCCAGCAGCCCCCTGACTAGCGGGACCCGACTTATTAATGAGCAGTTCTTC. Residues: CASSPLTSGTRLINEQFF.

CDR3 coding DNA: TGTGCCAGCAGTTGGACAGGGAGTGGTTCACCCCTCCACTTT. It yields the protein CASSWTGSGSPLHF. V gene TRBV27 combines with J gene TRBJ1-6; 8 positions match TRBD1. The CDR3 covers 14 residues. V shed 4 bases and J 9 bases; nucleotides not matched to a gene: 5. The germline gives CDR1 MNHEY, CDR2 SMNVEV (reference sequence).

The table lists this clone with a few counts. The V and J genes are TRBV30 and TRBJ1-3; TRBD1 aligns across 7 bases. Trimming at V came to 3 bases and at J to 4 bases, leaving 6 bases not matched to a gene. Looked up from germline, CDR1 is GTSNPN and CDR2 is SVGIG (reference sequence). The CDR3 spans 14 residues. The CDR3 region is CAWRETGSGNTIYF. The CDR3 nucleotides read TGTGCCTGGAGGGAGACAGGGTCCGGAAACACCATATATTTT. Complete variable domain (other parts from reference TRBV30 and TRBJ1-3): SQTIHQWPATLVQPVGSPLSLECTVEGTSNPNLYWYRQAAGRGLQLLFYSVGIGQISSEVPQNLSASRPQDRQFILSSKKLLLSDSGFYLCAWRETGSGNTIYFGEGSWLTVV.

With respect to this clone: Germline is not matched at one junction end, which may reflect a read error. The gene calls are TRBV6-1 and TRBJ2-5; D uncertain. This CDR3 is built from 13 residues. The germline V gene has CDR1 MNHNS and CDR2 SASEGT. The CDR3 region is CASSTILDTPVDF. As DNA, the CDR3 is TGTGCCAGCAGTACCATCCTCGACACCCCAGTGGACTTC.

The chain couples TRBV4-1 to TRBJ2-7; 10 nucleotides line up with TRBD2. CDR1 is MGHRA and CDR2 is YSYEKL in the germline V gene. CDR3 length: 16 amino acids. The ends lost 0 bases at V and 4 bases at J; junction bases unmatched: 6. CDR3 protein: CASSQDQLAGRYEQYF. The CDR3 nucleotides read TGCGCCAGCAGCCAAGATCAACTAGCGGGACGGTACGAGCAGTACTTC.

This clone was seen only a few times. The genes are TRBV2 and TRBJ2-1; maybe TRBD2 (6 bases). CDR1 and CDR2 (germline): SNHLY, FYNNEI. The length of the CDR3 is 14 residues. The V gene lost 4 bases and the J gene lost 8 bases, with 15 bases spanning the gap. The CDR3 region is CASSGPGAKYEQFF. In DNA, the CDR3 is TGTGCCAGCAGTGGCCCGGGAGCGAAGTATGAGCAGTTCTTC. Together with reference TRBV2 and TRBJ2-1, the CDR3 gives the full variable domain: EPEVTQTPSHQVTQMGQEVILRCVPISNHLYFYWYRQILGQKVEFLVSFYNNEISEKSEIFDDQFSVERPDGSNFTLKIRSTKLEDSAMYFCASSGPGAKYEQFFGPGTRLTVL.